This TCR beta chain is from a study of blood T cells in healthy people across ages. The V end was cut by 1 base, the J end by 9 bases, with 11 bases between. The CDR3 is 13 residues long. Germline CDR1 and CDR2: SGHRS and YFSETQ. For the second PCR, which ran for about 7 to 11 cycles, a sample-barcoded 5' primer and a J-beta primer mix were used. Each of the samples gave a minimum of 2.5 million paired-end reads that contained CDR3. TCRdb fed the 5' RACE reads into MiXCR, producing one record per CDR3 protein. The sample records some 1,500,000 distinct CDR3 sequences, about 42% being singletons. The rearrangement uses TRBV5-1 and TRBJ2-1, with D possibly called TRBD1 or TRBD2 (5 bases each). The TCR was taken from a woman under 30 in good health. The source material was blood. The CDR3 DNA follows: TGCGCCAGCAGCTTGTGGGACCCGGGTGAGCAGTTCTTC. This gives the protein CASSLWDPGEQFF.